Detailed here is one T cell receptor beta chain. Method: immunoSEQ multiplex PCR; TCRdb's copy keeps in-frame clones and lacks some. The table has 270,000 or so clones, 80% to 90% seen once; the top ten hold 8.5% to 9.5%. The sample comes from a study of blood T cell repertoires in COVID-19. Study summary: From the United States, Italy and Spain came samples of acute and convalescent COVID-19. Sample material is recorded as cDNA or gDNA derived from T cells, B-cell-depleted T cells, or PBMCs.

Germline assignment: CDR1 MNHEY and CDR2 SVGEGT. The CDR3 covers 15 residues. The germline V and J ends were trimmed by 2 bases and 0 bases, with 10 bases remaining between them. This chain links TRBV6-2 or TRBV6-3 with TRBJ1-1, with a tentative D call TRBD1 (6 bases). Sequenced sample: peripheral blood. This clonotype was sampled from a woman between 50 and 59 years old who had recovered from COVID-19. The CDR3 DNA is TGTGCCAGCAGTTACATGGGGGCGTTGAACACTGAAGCTTTCTTT. It translates to CASSYMGALNTEAFF.